One and the same sample provided the 14 T cell receptor beta chains below, sequenced in a study of cytomegalovirus exposure and HLA in healthy donors. A multiplex PCR was run with 60 Vbeta primers and 13 Jbeta primers. The table came from immunoSEQ multiplex PCR; TCRdb's copy has only in-frame clones and leaves some out. The sample holds 140,000 to 150,000 clones, 75% to 90% seen once. What was sequenced was PBMCs. These receptors all stem from a woman aged 25 to 39 in good health and CMV-seronegative.

This chain uses TRBV5-6 with TRBJ1-1, with 7 bases that match TRBD1. The CDR3 is made up of 14 amino acids. The ends lost 4 bases at V and 1 base at J; junction bases unmatched: 4. The germline V gene has CDR1 SGHDT and CDR2 YYEEEE. The CDR3 DNA reads TGTGCCAGCAGCACATGGGACAGGAACACTGAAGCTTTCTTT. It translates to CASSTWDRNTEAFF.

The rearrangement uses TRBV15 and TRBJ1-2; D is ambiguous. Germline lookup yields CDR1 LNHNV and CDR2 YYDKDF (reference sequence). Trimming pared 0 bases from V and 5 bases from J, leaving 7 bases between. This CDR3 has 13 amino acids. The CDR3 region is CATSRDGEYGYTF. CDR3 in DNA: TGTGCCACCAGCAGAGATGGGGAGTATGGCTACACCTTC.

The rearrangement links TRBV28 to TRBJ1-2; 7 nucleotides agree with TRBD1. The CDR3 totals 16 residues. J was trimmed by 8 bases and V by 7 bases; bases with no gene match: 19. Looked up from germline, CDR1 is MDHEN and CDR2 is SYDVKM. CDR3 region: CASTLPRTGVRSGYTF. The DNA of the CDR3 is TGTGCCAGCACCCTCCCTAGGACAGGTGTTAGAAGCGGCTACACCTTC.

The V call is TRBV5-1, the J call TRBJ2-7, with D possibly being TRBD2 (7 bases). The germline V gene encodes CDR1 SGHRS and CDR2 YFSETQ. This CDR3 region has 16 residues. Trimming shortened V by 1 base and J by 5 bases, and 19 bases separated the two germline ends. The CDR3 DNA sequence: TGCGCCAGCAGCTTGACAGTCCGGGGGGCGTGGAACGAGCAGTACTTC. It translates to CASSLTVRGAWNEQYF. The whole variable domain, filled in from reference TRBV5-1 and TRBJ2-7, reads KAGVTQTPRYLIKTRGQQVTLSCSPISGHRSVSWYQQTPGQGLQFLFEYFSETQRNKGNFPGRFSGRQFSNSRSEMNVSTLELGDSALYLCASSLTVRGAWNEQYFGPGTRLTVT.

V is TRBV7-2 and J is TRBJ2-1, with TRBD1 matching 9 bases. In germline, CDR1 is SGHTA, CDR2 FQGNSA. The V gene end was trimmed by 9 bases and the J gene end by 4 bases; junction bases not matched to a gene: 10. The CDR3 has 15 residues. CDR3: CASGGGQGKYNEQFF. In DNA, the CDR3 is TGTGCCAGTGGGGGGGGACAGGGCAAATACAATGAGCAGTTCTTC.

This clone has only a few counts. The V call is TRBV6-5, the J call TRBJ1-1; a possible D gene is TRBD1 (5 bases). Germline V lookup: CDR1 MNHEY, CDR2 SVGAGI. The V end lost 8 bases, the J end lost 4 bases, and 17 bases lay between the germline ends. CDR3 size: 14 residues. CDR3 loop: CASQGSGSTTEAFF. The DNA of the CDR3 is TGTGCCAGCCAGGGATCAGGGTCGACCACTGAAGCTTTCTTT.

V usage is TRBV6-5 and J usage is TRBJ2-2; D remains ambiguous. The CDR3 consists of 14 residues. CDR1 is MNHEY, CDR2 SVGAGI, per germline. The V end was cut by 1 base, the J end by 3 bases, with 6 bases between. The DNA for the CDR3 is TGTGCCAGCAGTTACTTACGGTACACCGGGGAGCTGTTTTTT. The encoded protein is CASSYLRYTGELFF.

The J gene is TRBJ2-2, the V gene TRBV11-2; 10 bases map to TRBD2. V was pared by 5 bases and J by 3 bases, with 3 bases of the junction left unmatched. CDR3 length: 15 residues. Per the germline V gene, CDR1 is SGHAT and CDR2 is FQNNGV. The CDR3 DNA reads TGTGCCAGCAGCGTACTAGCGGGGCACACCGGGGAGCTGTTTTTT. Its translation is CASSVLAGHTGELFF.

This clone has only a few counts. V gene TRBV9 combines with J gene TRBJ2-7; 7 nucleotides align to TRBD1. The CDR3 runs 15 residues. V was clipped by 0 bases and J by 3 bases; unmatched bases: 6. The germline gives CDR1 SGDLS, CDR2 YYNGEE. CDR3 sequence: CASSVGSRGIYEQYF. The DNA for the CDR3 is TGTGCCAGCAGCGTAGGTTCCAGGGGGATCTACGAGCAGTACTTC.

Comments on this clone: Distinct nucleotide sequences in the sample also encode this CDR3. The DNA of the CDR3 is TGTGCCAGCAGTCTCCAGGGGAATGAGCAGTTCTTC. Translation gives CASSLQGNEQFF. The chain carries TRBV7-2 and TRBJ2-1; possible D gene TRBD1, 6 bases. The ends were cut back, 6 bases at V and 7 bases at J, with 10 bases in the middle. The CDR3 spans 12 residues. The germline gives CDR1 SGHTA, CDR2 FQGNSA.

The chain links TRBV9 to TRBJ1-3, with D unclear. The germline gives CDR1 SGDLS, CDR2 YYNGEE. V was cut by 2 bases and J by 8 bases, with 14 bases left in between. CDR3 length: 14 amino acids. The CDR3, as DNA: TGTGCCAGCAGCGTCACACAGAGTCGTGACACCATATATTTT. It yields the protein CASSVTQSRDTIYF.

The genes are TRBV29-1 and TRBJ1-2; TRBD1 aligns across 7 bases. The CDR3 loop spans 19 amino acids. The V gene's germline CDR1 is SQVTM and CDR2 ANQGSEA. V was clipped by 1 base and J by 0 bases; unmatched bases: 17. The chain's CDR3 is CSVEVFWGRRDSTNYGYTF. As DNA, the CDR3 is TGCAGCGTTGAAGTGTTCTGGGGGAGAAGGGACAGCACTAACTATGGCTACACCTTC.

The chain combines TRBV28 with TRBJ1-2; D might be TRBD1 (5 bases). Germline V lookup: CDR1 MDHEN, CDR2 SYDVKM. Trimming took off 6 bases at V and 2 bases at J, with 13 bases between the two ends. The CDR3 totals 14 residues. In DNA form, the CDR3 reads TGTGCCAGCAGGTTTCCTCCAGGGAACTATGGCTACACCTTC. This gives the protein CASRFPPGNYGYTF.

This clone turned up a few times. V gene TRBV5-1 combines with J gene TRBJ2-5, with D possibly TRBD1 on 7 matching bases. Deletions cut 4 bases from V and 5 bases from J, with 12 bases between. The germline CDR1 and CDR2 sequences are SGHRS and YFSETQ. CDR3 length: 13 amino acids. The CDR3 protein is CASSRDSGETQYF. In nucleotides, the CDR3 is TGCGCCAGCAGCCGGGACAGCGGGGAGACCCAGTACTTC. The variable domain in full, with the rest retrieved from reference TRBV5-1 and TRBJ2-5, is KAGVTQTPRYLIKTRGQQVTLSCSPISGHRSVSWYQQTPGQGLQFLFEYFSETQRNKGNFPGRFSGRQFSNSRSEMNVSTLELGDSALYLCASSRDSGETQYFGPGTRLLVL.